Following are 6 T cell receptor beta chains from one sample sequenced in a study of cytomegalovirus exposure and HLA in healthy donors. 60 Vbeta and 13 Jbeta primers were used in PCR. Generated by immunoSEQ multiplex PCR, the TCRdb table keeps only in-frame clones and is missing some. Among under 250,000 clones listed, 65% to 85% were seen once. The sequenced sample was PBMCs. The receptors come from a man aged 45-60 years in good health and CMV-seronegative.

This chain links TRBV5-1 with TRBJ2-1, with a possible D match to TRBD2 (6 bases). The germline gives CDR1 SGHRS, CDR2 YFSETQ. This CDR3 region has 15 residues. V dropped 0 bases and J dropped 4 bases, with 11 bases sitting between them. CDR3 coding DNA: TGCGCCAGCAGCTTGGCGGCTAGCGCGTACAATGAGCAGTTCTTC. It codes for CASSLAASAYNEQFF.

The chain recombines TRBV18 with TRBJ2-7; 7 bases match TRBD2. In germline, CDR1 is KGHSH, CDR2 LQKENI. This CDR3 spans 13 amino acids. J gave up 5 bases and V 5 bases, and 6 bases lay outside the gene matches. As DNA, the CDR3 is TGTGCCAGCTCATGGCGGGAGTCCCACGAGCAGTACTTC. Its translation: CASSWRESHEQYF.

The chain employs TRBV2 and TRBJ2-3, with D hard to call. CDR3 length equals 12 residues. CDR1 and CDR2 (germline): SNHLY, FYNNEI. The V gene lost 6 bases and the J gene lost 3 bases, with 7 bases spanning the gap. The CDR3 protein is CASSQTTDTQYF. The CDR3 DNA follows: TGTGCCAGCAGCCAAACTACAGATACGCAGTATTTT.

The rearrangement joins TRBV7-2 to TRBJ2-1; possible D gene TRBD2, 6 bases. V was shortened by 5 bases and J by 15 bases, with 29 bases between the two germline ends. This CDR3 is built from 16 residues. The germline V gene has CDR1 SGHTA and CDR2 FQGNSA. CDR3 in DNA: TGTGCCAGCAGCAAAACCGGGACTCCTTTGGGAGAGCAACGGTTCTTC. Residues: CASSKTGTPLGEQRFF.

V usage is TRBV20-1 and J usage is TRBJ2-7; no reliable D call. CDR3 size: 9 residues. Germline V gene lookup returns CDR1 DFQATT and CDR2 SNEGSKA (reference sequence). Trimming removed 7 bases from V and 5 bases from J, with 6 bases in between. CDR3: CSGHDEQYF. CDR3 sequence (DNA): TGCAGTGGGCACGACGAGCAGTACTTC.

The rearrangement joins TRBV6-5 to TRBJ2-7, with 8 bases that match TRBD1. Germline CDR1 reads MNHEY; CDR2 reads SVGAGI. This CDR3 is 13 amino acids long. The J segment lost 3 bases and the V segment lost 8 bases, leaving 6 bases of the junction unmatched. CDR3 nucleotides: TGTGCCAGCGGCGGGACAGGACTCTACGAGCAGTACTTC. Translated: CASGGTGLYEQYF.